These 10 T cell receptor beta chains share one sample of origin, sequenced in a study of T cells in women clearing cervical HPV infection. Here immunoSEQ multiplex PCR was the method, and the copy in TCRdb shows in-frame clones only, minus some. Its listing shows about 9,200 clones. The sequencing input was blood buffy coat. The receptors originated from a woman between 18 and 70 years old with a cervical HPV16 infection that either progressed to CIN3+ or cleared (not recorded which).

With respect to this clone: The read ends 3 residues shy of where the CDR3 ends; the end is completed using the germline J gene. This chain links TRBV9 with TRBJ2-3; 13 nucleotides align to TRBD2. The CDR3 has 16 amino acids. The germline V gene encodes CDR1 SGDLS and CDR2 YYNGEE. V was pared by 4 bases and J by 5 bases, with 7 bases of the junction left unmatched. This CDR3 reads CASSPRLAGGKDTQYF. CDR3 DNA (partial): TGTGCCAGCAGCCCCAGACTAGCGGGGGGAAAAGATACG.

The sequenced part of the CDR3 DNA is TGTGCCAGCAGCTTAACCCGGGACAGATATGAA. Its translation is CASSLTRDRYE. The full-length CDR3 reads as CASSLTRDRYEAFF. The rearrangement joins TRBV11-2 to TRBJ1-1; 7 nucleotides line up with TRBD1. The observed sequence ends 3 residues before the CDR3 terminus, with the missing tail filled in from the germline J gene. The CDR3 is 14 amino acids. The V gene end was trimmed by 2 bases and the J gene end by 7 bases; junction bases not matched to a gene: 7. CDR1 SGHAT and CDR2 FQNNGV come from the germline V gene.

About this clone itself: The CDR3 goes on 3 residues after the read ends, and that part is filled in from the germline J gene. V is TRBV5-6 and J is TRBJ1-4; the match to TRBD1 covers 8 bases. The CDR3 is made up of 15 amino acids. With 4 bases clipped from V and 3 bases from J, the junction kept 5 bases outside the gene matches. Germline V gene sequence: CDR1 SGHDT, CDR2 YYEEEE. The CDR3 here is CASSLPGQANEKLFF. The CDR3 bases that were read are TGTGCCAGCAGCCTGCCGGGACAGGCTAATGAAAAA.

Comments on this clone: The read ends 3 residues early relative to the CDR3; the germline J gene fills the gap. The chain has TRBV7-8 and TRBJ1-6, with TRBD1 matching 7 bases. Losses at the gene ends were 4 bases for V and 8 bases for J; bases not matched to a gene: 8. From germline, CDR1 is SGHVS and CDR2 FQNEAQ. This CDR3 spans 15 amino acids. The CDR3 bases that were read are TGTGCCAGCAGCTCGCGGACAGGCTCGTATTCACCC. This gives the protein CASSSRTGSYSP. The whole CDR3 reads CASSSRTGSYSPLHF.

Comments on this clone: With the read ending 3 residues before the CDR3 end, the germline J gene is used to fill in that end. This chain links TRBV29-1 with TRBJ2-2; 7 bases line up with TRBD1. This CDR3 is 12 amino acids long. The germline V gene has CDR1 SQVTM and CDR2 ANQGSEA. The DNA read from the CDR3 is TGCAGCGTTCGGACAGGCCATGAAAAG. Its protein product is CSVRTGHEK. The entire CDR3 sequence reads CSVRTGHEKLFF.

Concerning this clone: The read finishes 3 residues shy of the CDR3 end, and the germline J gene is used to complete it. The genes are TRBV2 and TRBJ1-1, with D unresolved. CDR3 length: 12 residues. Germline V CDR1 and CDR2: SNHLY, FYNNEI. The V gene lost 6 bases and the J gene lost 5 bases, with 10 bases spanning the gap. The CDR3 here is CASSARGTEAFF. The sequenced part of the CDR3 DNA is TGTGCCAGCAGCGCCCGCGGGACTGAA.

As to this clone: The read terminates 3 residues before the CDR3 end, so the remaining end is supplied by the germline J gene. The chain carries TRBV10-3 and TRBJ1-2, with 7 bases fitting TRBD1. The CDR3 is 16 amino acids. Per germline, CDR1 ENHRY and CDR2 SYGVKD. V lost 7 bases, J lost 3 bases, and 14 bases stayed unmatched. CDR3 loop: CAITGAKTGKDYGYTF. The CDR3 bases that were read are TGTGCCATCACAGGGGCCAAGACAGGGAAGGACTATGGC.

Remarks on this clone: The read comes to an end 3 residues before the CDR3 does, leaving the germline J gene to fill in the end. The chain recombines TRBV6-1 with TRBJ1-2; weak D call: TRBD1 (5 bases). The CDR3 contains 16 residues. CDR1 is MNHNS, CDR2 SASEGT, per germline. CDR3 DNA, as far as it was read: TGTGCCAGCAGTGAAGTTCAGGGAACCCTCTTCTACGAC. Translating gives CASSEVQGTLFYD. The full CDR3 sequence reads CASSEVQGTLFYDYTF.

This clone registers medium-sized by frequency. The CDR3 extends 3 residues past the end of the read, so its final part is completed from the germline J gene. The chain uses TRBV7-3 and TRBJ1-4; 9 positions agree with TRBD1. Trimming took 5 bases from V and 4 from J; bases not matched to a gene: 5. There are 15 residues in the CDR3. The germline V gene encodes CDR1 SGHTA and CDR2 FQGTGA. CDR3 sequence: CASSPGTGLNEKLFF. The CDR3 DNA, read in part, is TGTGCCAGCAGCCCCGGGACAGGGCTTAATGAAAAA. Together with reference TRBV7-3 and TRBJ1-4, the CDR3 gives the full variable domain: GAGVSQTPSNKVTEKGKYVELRCDPISGHTALYWYRQSLGQGPEFLIYFQGTGAADDSGLPNDRFFAVRPEGSVSTLKIQRTERGDSAVYLCASSPGTGLNEKLFFGSGTQLSVL.

As concerns this clone: Read sequence stops 3 residues before the CDR3 end, and the germline J gene provides the missing end. This sequence joins TRBV19 and TRBJ2-4, with 7 bases lining up with TRBD2. The CDR3 spans 13 residues. Germline lookup yields CDR1 LNHDA and CDR2 SQIVND (reference sequence). The CDR3 loop reads CASTIIGDYGQYF. Incomplete CDR3 DNA: TGTGCCAGTACTATTATCGGGGACTATGGT.